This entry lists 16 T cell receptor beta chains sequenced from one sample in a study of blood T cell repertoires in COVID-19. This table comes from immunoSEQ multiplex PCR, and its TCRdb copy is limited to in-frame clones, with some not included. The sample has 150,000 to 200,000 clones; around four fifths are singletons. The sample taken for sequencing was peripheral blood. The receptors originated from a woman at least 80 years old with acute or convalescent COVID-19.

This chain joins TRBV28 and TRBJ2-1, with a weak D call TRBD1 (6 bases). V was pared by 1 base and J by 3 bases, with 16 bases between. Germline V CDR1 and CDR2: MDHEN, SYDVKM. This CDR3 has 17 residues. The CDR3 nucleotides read TGTGCCAGCAGTTTATCCCGACGCGGACAGTTCTACAATGAGCAGTTCTTC. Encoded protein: CASSLSRRGQFYNEQFF.

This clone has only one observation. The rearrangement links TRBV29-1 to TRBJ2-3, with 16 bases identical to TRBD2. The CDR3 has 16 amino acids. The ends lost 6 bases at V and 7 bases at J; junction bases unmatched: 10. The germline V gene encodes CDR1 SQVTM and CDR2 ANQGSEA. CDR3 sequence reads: CSVAGTSGGAVNTQYF. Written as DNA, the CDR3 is TGCAGCGTGGCCGGGACTAGCGGGGGGGCCGTAAATACGCAGTATTTT.

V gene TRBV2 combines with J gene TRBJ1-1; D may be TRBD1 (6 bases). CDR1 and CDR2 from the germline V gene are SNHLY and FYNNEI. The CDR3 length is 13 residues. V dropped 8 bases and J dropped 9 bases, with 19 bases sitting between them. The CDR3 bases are TGTGCCAGCGGTGTCGGGACACCACCGAAAGCTTTCTTT. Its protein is CASGVGTPPKAFF.

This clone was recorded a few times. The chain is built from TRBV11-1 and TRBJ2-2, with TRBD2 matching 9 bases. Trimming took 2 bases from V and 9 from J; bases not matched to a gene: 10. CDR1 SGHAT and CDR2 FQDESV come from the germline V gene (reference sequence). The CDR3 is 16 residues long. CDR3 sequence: CASSLSQASGIRELFF. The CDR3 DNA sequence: TGTGCCAGCAGCTTATCCCAGGCTAGCGGGATACGGGAGCTGTTTTTT. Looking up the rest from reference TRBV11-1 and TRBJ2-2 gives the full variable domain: EAEVAQSPRYKITEKSQAVAFWCDPISGHATLYWYRQILGQGPELLVQFQDESVVDDSQLPKDRFSAERLKGVDSTLKIQPAELGDSAMYLCASSLSQASGIRELFFGEGSRLTVL.

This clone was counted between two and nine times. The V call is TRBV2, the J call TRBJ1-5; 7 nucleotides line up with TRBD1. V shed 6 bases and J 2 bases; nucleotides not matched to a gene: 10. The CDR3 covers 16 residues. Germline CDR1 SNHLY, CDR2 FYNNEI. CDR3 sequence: CASRNEGAFGNQPQHF. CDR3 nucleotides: TGTGCCAGCAGGAACGAGGGGGCGTTTGGCAATCAGCCCCAGCATTTT.

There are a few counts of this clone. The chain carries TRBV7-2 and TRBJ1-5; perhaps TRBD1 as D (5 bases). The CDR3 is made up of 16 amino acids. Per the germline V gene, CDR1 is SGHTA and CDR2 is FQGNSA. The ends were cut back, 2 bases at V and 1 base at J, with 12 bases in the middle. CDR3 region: CASSLTGGNSNQPQHF. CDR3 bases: TGTGCCAGCAGCTTAACCGGGGGTAACAGCAATCAGCCCCAGCATTTT.

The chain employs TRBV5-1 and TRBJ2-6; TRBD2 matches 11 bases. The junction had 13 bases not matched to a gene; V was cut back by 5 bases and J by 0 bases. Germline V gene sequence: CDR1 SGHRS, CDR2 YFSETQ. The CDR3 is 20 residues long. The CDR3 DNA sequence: TGCGCCAGCAGATCTAGCGGGGGGCCCGGCGTCACCTCTGGGGCCAACGTCCTGACTTTC. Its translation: CASRSSGGPGVTSGANVLTF.

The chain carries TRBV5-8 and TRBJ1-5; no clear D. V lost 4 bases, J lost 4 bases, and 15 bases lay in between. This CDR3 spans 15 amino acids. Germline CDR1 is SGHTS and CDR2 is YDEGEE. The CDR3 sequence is CASSPRRAPNQPQHF. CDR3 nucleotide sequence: TGTGCCAGCAGCCCCCGGCGGGCTCCTAATCAGCCCCAGCATTTT.

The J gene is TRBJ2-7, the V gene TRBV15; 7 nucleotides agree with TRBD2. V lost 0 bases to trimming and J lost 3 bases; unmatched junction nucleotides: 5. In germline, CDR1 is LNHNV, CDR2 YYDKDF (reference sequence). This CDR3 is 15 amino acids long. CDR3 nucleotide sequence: TGTGCCACCAGCAGAGAAGGACTAGTCCGCTACGAGCAGTACTTC. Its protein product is CATSREGLVRYEQYF.

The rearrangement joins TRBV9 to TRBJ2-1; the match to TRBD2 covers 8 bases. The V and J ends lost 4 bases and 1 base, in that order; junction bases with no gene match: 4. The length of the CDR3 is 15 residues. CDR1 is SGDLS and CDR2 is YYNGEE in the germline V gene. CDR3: CASSPLAESYNEQFF. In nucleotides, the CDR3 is TGTGCCAGCAGCCCACTAGCGGAATCCTACAATGAGCAGTTCTTC.

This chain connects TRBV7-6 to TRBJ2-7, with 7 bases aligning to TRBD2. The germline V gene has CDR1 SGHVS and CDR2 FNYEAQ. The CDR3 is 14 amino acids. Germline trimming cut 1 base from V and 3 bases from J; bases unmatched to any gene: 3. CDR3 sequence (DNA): TGTGCCAGCAGCTTAGGGGGGACTAACTACGAGCAGTACTTC. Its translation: CASSLGGTNYEQYF.

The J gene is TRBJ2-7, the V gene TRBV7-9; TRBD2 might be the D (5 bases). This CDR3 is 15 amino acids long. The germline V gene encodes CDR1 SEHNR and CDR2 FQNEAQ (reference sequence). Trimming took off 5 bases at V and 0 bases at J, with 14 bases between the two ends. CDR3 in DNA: TGTGCCAGCAGCCCCCGTTCTGGGAGCTCCTACGAGCAGTACTTC. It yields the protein CASSPRSGSSYEQYF.

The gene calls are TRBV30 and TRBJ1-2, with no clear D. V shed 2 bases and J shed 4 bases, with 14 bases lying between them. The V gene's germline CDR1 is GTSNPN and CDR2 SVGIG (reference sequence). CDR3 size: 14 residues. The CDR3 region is CAWSPPTEPYGYTF. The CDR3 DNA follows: TGTGCCTGGAGTCCCCCCACAGAGCCCTATGGCTACACCTTC.

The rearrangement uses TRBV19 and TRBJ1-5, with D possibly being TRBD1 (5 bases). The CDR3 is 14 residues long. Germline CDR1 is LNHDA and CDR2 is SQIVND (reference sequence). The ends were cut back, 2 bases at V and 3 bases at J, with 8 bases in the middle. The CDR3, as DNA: TGTGCCAGTAGTATAAGGGACTTCAATCAGCCCCAGCATTTT. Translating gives CASSIRDFNQPQHF.

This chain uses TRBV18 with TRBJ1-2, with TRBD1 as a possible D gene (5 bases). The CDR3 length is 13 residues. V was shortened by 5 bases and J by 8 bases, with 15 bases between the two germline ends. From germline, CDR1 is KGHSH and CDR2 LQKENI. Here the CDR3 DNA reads TGTGCCAGCTCAGGGGCTTCGGGAGAGGGCTACACCTTC. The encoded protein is CASSGASGEGYTF. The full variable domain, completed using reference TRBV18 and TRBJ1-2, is NAGVMQNPRHLVRRRGQEARLRCSPMKGHSHVYWYRQLPEEGLKFMVYLQKENIIDESGMPKERFSAEFPKEGPSILRIQQVVRGDSAAYFCASSGASGEGYTFGSGTRLTVV.

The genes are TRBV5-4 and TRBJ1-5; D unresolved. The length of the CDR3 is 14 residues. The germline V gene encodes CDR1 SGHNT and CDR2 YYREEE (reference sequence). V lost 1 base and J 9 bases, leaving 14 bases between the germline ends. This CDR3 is CASSLIDLGRPQHF. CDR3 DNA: TGTGCCAGCAGCTTGATCGATCTCGGGAGGCCCCAGCATTTT.